These 12 T cell receptor beta chains were sequenced from one sample in a study of blood T cells in healthy people across ages. Using a J-beta primer mix together with a sample-barcoded 5' primer, a second PCR was run for about 6 to 12 cycles. TCRdb recomputed calls from the 5' RACE reads with MiXCR, one row per CDR3 protein. The sample lists fewer than 2 million distinct CDR3 sequences, around 40% seen once, with 20% to 25% in the top ten. The specimen sequenced was blood. The receptors stem from a human donor in good health.

The chain joins TRBV11-3 to TRBJ1-2; D might be TRBD1 (6 bases). V lost 3 bases to trimming and J lost 9 bases, with 8 bases between them. Looked up from germline, CDR1 is SGHNT and CDR2 is YENEEA. The CDR3 totals 11 residues. This chain's CDR3 is CASSFGQRYTF. CDR3 DNA sequence: TGTGCCAGCAGCTTTGGACAGCGCTACACCTTC. Full variable domain (missing parts from reference TRBV11-3 and TRBJ1-2): EAGVVQSPRYKIIEKKQPVAFWCNPISGHNTLYWYLQNLGQGPELLIRYENEEAVDDSQLPKDRFSAERLKGVDSTLKIQPAELGDSAVYLCASSFGQRYTFGSGTRLTVV.

V and J are TRBV6-5 and TRBJ2-1; a possible D gene is TRBD2 (5 bases). The CDR3 loop spans 15 amino acids. The V end was cut by 2 bases, the J end by 3 bases, with 11 bases between. CDR1 is MNHEY, CDR2 SVGAGI, per germline. In nucleotides, the CDR3 is TGTGCCAGCAGTTACGAGGGTCCCCGCTACAATGAGCAGTTCTTC. This translates into CASSYEGPRYNEQFF.

This clonotype has just a few counts. The chain employs TRBV13 and TRBJ2-3; weak D call: TRBD2 (6 bases). Trimming cost V 6 bases and J 8 bases, with 15 bases left between them. Germline CDR1 and CDR2: PRHDT and FYEKMQ (reference sequence). CDR3 length equals 13 residues. As DNA, the CDR3 is TGTGCCAGCAGTTTTGAAGGGACTCTTACGCAGTATTTT. It codes for CASSFEGTLTQYF.

The table lists this clonotype with a few counts. This chain uses TRBV3-1 with TRBJ2-5, with TRBD1 matching 11 bases. This CDR3 contains 16 residues. The junction had 4 bases not matched to a gene; V was cut back by 2 bases and J by 2 bases. Germline values: CDR1 LGHDT, CDR2 YNNKEL (reference sequence). The CDR3 here is CASSQPGQGGQETQYF. The CDR3 nucleotides read TGTGCCAGCAGCCAACCGGGACAGGGGGGACAAGAGACCCAGTACTTC.

This clonotype has more than one count but fewer than ten. The chain is built from TRBV7-2 and TRBJ2-5; perhaps TRBD1 as D (5 bases). The J call may not be correct, given that the DNA end is closer to TRBJ2-7. Germline CDR1 SGHTA, CDR2 FQGNSA. The CDR3 sequence is 14 residues long. The CDR3 sequence is CASSSRTITYEQYF. The DNA for the CDR3 is TGTGCCAGCAGCTCTCGGACAATAACCTACGAGCAGTACTTC.

This chain connects TRBV15 to TRBJ1-5, with D maybe TRBD1 (5 bases). Germline V CDR1 and CDR2: LNHNV, YYDKDF (reference sequence). CDR3 size: 15 residues. Between the trimmed V and J ends, which lost 0 bases and 7 bases, there was a span of 13 bases. Here the CDR3 DNA reads TGTGCCACCAGCAGAGACGGAGGGGTGGGACAGCCCCAGCATTTT. Its translation is CATSRDGGVGQPQHF. Using reference TRBV15 and TRBJ1-5 for the parts outside the CDR3, the full variable domain is DAMVIQNPRYQVTQFGKPVTLSCSQTLNHNVMYWYQQKSSQAPKLLFHYYDKDFNNEADTPDNFQSRRPNTSFCFLDIRSPGLGDTAMYLCATSRDGGVGQPQHFGDGTRLSIL.

The CDR3 loop reads CAISGERYEQYF. The CDR3 nucleotides are TGTGCCATCAGTGGGGAGCGGTACGAGCAGTACTTC. The chain combines TRBV10-3 with TRBJ2-7; the D gene is possibly TRBD2 (5 bases). The CDR3 extends over 12 amino acids. V gave up 4 bases and J gave up 4 bases, with 8 bases separating them. Germline V gene sequence: CDR1 ENHRY, CDR2 SYGVKD.

The chain recombines TRBV29-1 with TRBJ1-5; no reliable D call. Germline CDR1 SQVTM, CDR2 ANQGSEA. There are 14 residues in the CDR3. Trimming took off 3 bases at V and 4 bases at J, with 13 bases between the two ends. Here the CDR3 DNA reads TGCAGCGTTGAGGTCGGAGGAACAAATCAGCCCCAGCATTTT. The encoded protein is CSVEVGGTNQPQHF.

The chain combines TRBV6-4 with TRBJ2-7, with D perhaps TRBD1 (5 bases). This CDR3 has 14 amino acids. Germline values: CDR1 MRHNA, CDR2 SNTAGT. V lost 6 bases and J lost 2, with 14 bases in between. The DNA of the CDR3 is TGTGCCAGCAGGGCAGGGATTTTCGCCTACGAGCAGTACTTC. This encodes CASRAGIFAYEQYF.

Ten or more counts support this clonotype. The CDR3 here is CASSQDRVPTGNQPQHF. The CDR3 nucleotides are TGCGCCAGCAGCCAAGATCGGGTGCCGACCGGCAATCAGCCCCAGCATTTT. The genes are TRBV4-3 and TRBJ1-5, with D unclear. Germline CDR1 is LGHNA and CDR2 is YSLEER. With 0 bases removed from V and 2 bases from J, the gap between germline ends came to 14 bases. This CDR3 has 17 amino acids.

This sequence joins TRBV29-1 and TRBJ1-2; possible D gene TRBD1, 6 bases. Per germline, CDR1 SQVTM and CDR2 ANQGSEA. The length of the CDR3 is 12 residues. Trimming left V 7 bases short and J 3 bases short, with 12 bases between. DNA of the CDR3: TGCAGCGCTGAGGAGGGGGACTATGGCTACACCTTC. It specifies CSAEEGDYGYTF.

V and J are TRBV9 and TRBJ2-5; a possible D gene is TRBD2 (7 bases). The germline gives CDR1 SGDLS, CDR2 YYNGEE. V was cut by 2 bases and J by 11 bases, with 22 bases left in between. The CDR3 is made up of 15 amino acids. The CDR3 loop reads CASSVEGGAGGEQYF. As DNA, the CDR3 is TGTGCCAGCAGCGTCGAGGGGGGGGCCGGAGGAGAGCAGTACTTC.